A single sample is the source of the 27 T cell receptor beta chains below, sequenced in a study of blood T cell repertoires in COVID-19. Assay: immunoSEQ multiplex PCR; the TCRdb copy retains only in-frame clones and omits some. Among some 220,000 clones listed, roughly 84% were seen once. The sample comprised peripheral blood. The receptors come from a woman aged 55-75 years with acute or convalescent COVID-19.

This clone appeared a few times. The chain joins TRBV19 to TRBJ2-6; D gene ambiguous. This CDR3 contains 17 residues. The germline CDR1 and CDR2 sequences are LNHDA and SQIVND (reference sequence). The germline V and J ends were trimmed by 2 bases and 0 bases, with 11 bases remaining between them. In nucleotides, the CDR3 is TGTGCCAGTAGTATATACGGTTTGAGCTCTGGGGCCAACGTCCTGACTTTC. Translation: CASSIYGLSSGANVLTF.

This CDR3 reads CASSEPVGARGNTIYF. CDR3 DNA: TGTGCCAGCAGTGAACCTGTGGGGGCGCGAGGAAACACCATATATTTT. This chain uses TRBV2 with TRBJ1-3, with D possibly TRBD1 on 6 matching bases. The V gene lost 2 bases and the J gene lost 4 bases, with 15 bases spanning the gap. CDR3 size: 16 residues. CDR1 and CDR2 from the germline V gene are SNHLY and FYNNEI.

Written as DNA, the CDR3 is TGTGCCAGCAGCTTATTGCACATCTCCGGGGCCAACGTCCTGACTTTC. This translates into CASSLLHISGANVLTF. The chain combines TRBV7-8 with TRBJ2-6, with D unclear. Germline V gene data show CDR1 as SGHVS and CDR2 as FQNEAQ. The germline V and J ends were trimmed by 2 bases and 4 bases, with 12 bases remaining between them. The CDR3 extends over 16 amino acids.

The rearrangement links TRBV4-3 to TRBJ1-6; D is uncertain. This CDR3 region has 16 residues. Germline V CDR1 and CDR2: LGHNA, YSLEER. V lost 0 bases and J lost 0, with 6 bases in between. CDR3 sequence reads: CASSQDRSSYNSPLHF. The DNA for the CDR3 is TGCGCCAGCAGCCAAGATCGGAGCTCCTATAATTCACCCCTCCACTTT.

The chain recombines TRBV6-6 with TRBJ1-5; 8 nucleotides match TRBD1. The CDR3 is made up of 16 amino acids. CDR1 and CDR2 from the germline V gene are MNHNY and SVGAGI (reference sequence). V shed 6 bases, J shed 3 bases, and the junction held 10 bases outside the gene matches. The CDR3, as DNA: TGTGCCAGCAGCCAAGGGGACAGGTTTTTCAATCAGCCCCAGCATTTT. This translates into CASSQGDRFFNQPQHF.

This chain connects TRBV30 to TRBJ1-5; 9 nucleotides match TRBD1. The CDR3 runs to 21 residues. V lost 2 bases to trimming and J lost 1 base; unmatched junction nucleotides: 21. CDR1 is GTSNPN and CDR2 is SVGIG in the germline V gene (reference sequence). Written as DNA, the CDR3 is TGTGCCTGGAGTCCCTCATCAACCGGGACAGGGTCGTTTAGAAGCAATCAGCCCCAGCATTTT. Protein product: CAWSPSSTGTGSFRSNQPQHF. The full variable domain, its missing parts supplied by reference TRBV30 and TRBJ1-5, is SQTIHQWPATLVQPVGSPLSLECTVEGTSNPNLYWYRQAAGRGLQLLFYSVGIGQISSEVPQNLSASRPQDRQFILSSKKLLLSDSGFYLCAWSPSSTGTGSFRSNQPQHFGDGTRLSIL.

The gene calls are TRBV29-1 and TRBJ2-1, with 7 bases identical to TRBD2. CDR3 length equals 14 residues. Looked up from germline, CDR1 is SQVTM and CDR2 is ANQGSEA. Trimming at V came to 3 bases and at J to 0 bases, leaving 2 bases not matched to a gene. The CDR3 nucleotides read TGCAGCGTTGAGGGCGGGAGCTCCTACAATGAGCAGTTCTTC. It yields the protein CSVEGGSSYNEQFF.

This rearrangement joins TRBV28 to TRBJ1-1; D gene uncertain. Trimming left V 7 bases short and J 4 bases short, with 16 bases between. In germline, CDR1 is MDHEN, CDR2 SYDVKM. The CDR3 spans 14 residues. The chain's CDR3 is CASTLGGSGTEAFF. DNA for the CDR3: TGTGCCAGCACCCTCGGAGGGTCGGGCACTGAAGCTTTCTTT. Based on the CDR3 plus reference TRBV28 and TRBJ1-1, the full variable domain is DVKVTQSSRYLVKRTGEKVFLECVQDMDHENMFWYRQDPGLGLRLIYFSYDVKMKEKGDIPEGYSVSREKKERFSLILESASTNQTSMYLCASTLGGSGTEAFFGQGTRLTVV.

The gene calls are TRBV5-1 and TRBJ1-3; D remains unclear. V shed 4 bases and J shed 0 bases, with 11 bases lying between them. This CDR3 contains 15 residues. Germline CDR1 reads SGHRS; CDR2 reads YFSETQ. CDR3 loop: CASSVPQNSGNTIYF. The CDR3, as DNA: TGCGCCAGCAGCGTCCCCCAGAACTCTGGAAACACCATATATTTT.

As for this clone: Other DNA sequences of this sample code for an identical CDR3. CDR3 nucleotide sequence: TGTGCCAGCAGTTTAGGGCAGGCCTATGGCTACACCTTC. As protein: CASSLGQAYGYTF. This chain joins TRBV12-3 or TRBV12-4 and TRBJ1-2; D gene unclear. The V end was cut by 1 base, the J end by 4 bases, with 7 bases between. The CDR3 spans 13 residues.

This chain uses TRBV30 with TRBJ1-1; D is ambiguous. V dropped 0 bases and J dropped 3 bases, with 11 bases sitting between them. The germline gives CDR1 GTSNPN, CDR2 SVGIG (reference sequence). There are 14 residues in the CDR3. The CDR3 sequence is CAWSVPEVDTEAFF. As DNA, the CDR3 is TGTGCCTGGAGTGTACCAGAGGTTGACACTGAAGCTTTCTTT. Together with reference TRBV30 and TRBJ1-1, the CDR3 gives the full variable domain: SQTIHQWPATLVQPVGSPLSLECTVEGTSNPNLYWYRQAAGRGLQLLFYSVGIGQISSEVPQNLSASRPQDRQFILSSKKLLLSDSGFYLCAWSVPEVDTEAFFGQGTRLTVV.

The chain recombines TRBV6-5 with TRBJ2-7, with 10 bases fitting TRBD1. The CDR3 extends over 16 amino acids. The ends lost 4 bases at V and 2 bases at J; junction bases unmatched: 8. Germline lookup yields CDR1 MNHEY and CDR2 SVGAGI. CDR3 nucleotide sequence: TGTGCCAGCAGTTCCCGGACAGGGGGTTCCACCTACGAGCAGTACTTC. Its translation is CASSSRTGGSTYEQYF.

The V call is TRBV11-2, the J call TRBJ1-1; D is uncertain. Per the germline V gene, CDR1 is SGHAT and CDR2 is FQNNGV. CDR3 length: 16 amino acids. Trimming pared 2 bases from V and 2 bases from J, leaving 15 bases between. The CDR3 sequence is CASSLNLPGFNTEAFF. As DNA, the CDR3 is TGTGCCAGCAGCTTAAATCTCCCGGGTTTTAACACTGAAGCTTTCTTT.

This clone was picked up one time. The CDR3 coding sequence is TGTGCCAGCAGCCAAGAGACGGGACAGGGGAGTGAAAAACTGTTTTTT. It codes for CASSQETGQGSEKLFF. The chain links TRBV3-1 (or the pseudogene TRBV3-2) to TRBJ1-4, with 10 bases lining up with TRBD1. Losses at the gene ends were 0 bases for V and 7 bases for J; bases not matched to a gene: 5. CDR1 and CDR2 (germline): LGHDT, YNNKEL (reference sequence). The CDR3 has 16 amino acids.

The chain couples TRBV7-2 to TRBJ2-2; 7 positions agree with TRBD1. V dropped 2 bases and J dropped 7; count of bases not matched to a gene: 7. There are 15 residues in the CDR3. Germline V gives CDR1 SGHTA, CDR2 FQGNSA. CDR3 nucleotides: TGTGCCAGCAGCTTATTTAGGGGGCATCACGGGGAGCTGTTTTTT. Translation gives CASSLFRGHHGELFF.

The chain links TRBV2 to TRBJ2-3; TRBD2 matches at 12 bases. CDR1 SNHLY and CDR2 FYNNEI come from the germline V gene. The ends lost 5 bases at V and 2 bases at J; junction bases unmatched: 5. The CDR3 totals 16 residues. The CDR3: CASSKTSGGNTDTQYF. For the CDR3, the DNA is TGTGCCAGCAGTAAGACTAGCGGGGGCAACACAGATACGCAGTATTTT.

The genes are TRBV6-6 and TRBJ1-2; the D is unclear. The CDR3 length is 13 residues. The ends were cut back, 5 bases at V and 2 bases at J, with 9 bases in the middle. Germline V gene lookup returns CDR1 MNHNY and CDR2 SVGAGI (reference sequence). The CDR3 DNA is TGTGCCAGCAGTCCTACGGAGAACTATGGCTACACCTTC. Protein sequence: CASSPTENYGYTF.

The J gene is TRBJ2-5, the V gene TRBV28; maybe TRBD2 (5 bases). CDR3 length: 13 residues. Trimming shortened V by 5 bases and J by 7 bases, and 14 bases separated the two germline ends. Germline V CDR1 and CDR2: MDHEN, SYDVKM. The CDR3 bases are TGTGCCAGCAGTCCCCCCCAGGACTGGACCCAGTACTTC. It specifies CASSPPQDWTQYF.

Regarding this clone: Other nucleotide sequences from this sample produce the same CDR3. The CDR3 sequence is CASSAQGNTEAFF. CDR3 sequence (DNA): TGTGCCAGCAGCGCCCAGGGAAACACTGAAGCTTTCTTT. The rearrangement joins TRBV7-2 to TRBJ1-1, with D tentatively TRBD1 (5 bases). Between the trimmed V and J ends, which lost 5 bases and 2 bases, there was a span of 9 bases. The CDR3 consists of 13 residues. Germline CDR1 is SGHTA and CDR2 is FQGNSA.

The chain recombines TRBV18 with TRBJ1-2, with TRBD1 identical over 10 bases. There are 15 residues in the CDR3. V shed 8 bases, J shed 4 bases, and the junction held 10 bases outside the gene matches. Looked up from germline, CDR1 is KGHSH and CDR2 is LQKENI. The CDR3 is CASTQGQGIGYGYTF. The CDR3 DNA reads TGTGCCAGCACCCAGGGACAGGGGATCGGCTATGGCTACACCTTC.

CDR3 protein: CASSPRASGGVFNEQFF. The CDR3, as DNA: TGCGCCAGCAGCCCGAGGGCTAGCGGGGGGGTCTTCAATGAGCAGTTCTTC. V and J are TRBV5-1 and TRBJ2-1; 12 positions match TRBD2. Germline V gene lookup returns CDR1 SGHRS and CDR2 YFSETQ. The length of the CDR3 is 17 residues. The trim removed 4 bases at V and 6 bases at J, leaving 11 bases unmatched.

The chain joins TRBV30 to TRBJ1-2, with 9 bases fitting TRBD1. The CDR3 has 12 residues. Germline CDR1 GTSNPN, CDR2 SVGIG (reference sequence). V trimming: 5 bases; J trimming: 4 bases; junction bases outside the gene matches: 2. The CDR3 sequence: CAWGQGTYGYTF. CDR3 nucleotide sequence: TGTGCCTGGGGACAGGGGACCTATGGCTACACCTTC.

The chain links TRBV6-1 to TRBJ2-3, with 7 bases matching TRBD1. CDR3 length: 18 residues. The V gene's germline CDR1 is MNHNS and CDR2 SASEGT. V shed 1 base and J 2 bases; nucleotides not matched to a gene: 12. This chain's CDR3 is CASSEEGAKDLYTDTQYF. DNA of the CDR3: TGTGCCAGCAGTGAAGAGGGGGCTAAAGACCTATACACAGATACGCAGTATTTT.

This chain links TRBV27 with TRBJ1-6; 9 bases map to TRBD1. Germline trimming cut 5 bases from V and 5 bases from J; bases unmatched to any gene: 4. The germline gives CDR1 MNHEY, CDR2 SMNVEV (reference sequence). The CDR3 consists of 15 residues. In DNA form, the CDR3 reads TGTGCCAGCAGTCCCAGACAGGGGGATAATTCACCCCTCCACTTT. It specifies CASSPRQGDNSPLHF.

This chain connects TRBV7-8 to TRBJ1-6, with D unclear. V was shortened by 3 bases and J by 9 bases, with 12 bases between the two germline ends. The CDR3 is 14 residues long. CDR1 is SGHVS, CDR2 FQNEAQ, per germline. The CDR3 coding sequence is TGTGCCAGCAGCTTTGACGGGGTCTTTTCACCCCTCCACTTT. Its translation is CASSFDGVFSPLHF.

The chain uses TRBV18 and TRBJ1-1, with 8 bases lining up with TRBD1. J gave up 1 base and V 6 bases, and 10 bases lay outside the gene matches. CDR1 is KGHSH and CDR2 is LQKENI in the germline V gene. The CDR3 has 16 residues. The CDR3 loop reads CASSLGSGGGNTEAFF. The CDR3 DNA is TGTGCCAGCTCTCTCGGCTCAGGGGGCGGGAACACTGAAGCTTTCTTT.

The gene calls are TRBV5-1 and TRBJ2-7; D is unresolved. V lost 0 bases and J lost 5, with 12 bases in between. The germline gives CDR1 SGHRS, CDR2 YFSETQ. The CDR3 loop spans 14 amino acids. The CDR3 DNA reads TGCGCCAGCAGCTTGGCCTCAGATGGCCACGAGCAGTACTTC. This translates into CASSLASDGHEQYF.